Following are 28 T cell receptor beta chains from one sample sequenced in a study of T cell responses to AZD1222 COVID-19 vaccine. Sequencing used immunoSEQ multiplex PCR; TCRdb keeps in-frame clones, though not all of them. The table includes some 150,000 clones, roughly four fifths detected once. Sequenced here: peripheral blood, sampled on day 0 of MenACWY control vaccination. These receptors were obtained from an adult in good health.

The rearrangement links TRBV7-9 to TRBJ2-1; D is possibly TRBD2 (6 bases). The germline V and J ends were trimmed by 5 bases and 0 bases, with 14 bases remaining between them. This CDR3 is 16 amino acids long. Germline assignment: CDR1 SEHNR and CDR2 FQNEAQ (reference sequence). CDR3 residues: CASSPSRGPSYNEQFF. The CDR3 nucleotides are TGTGCCAGCAGCCCCTCGCGGGGCCCCTCCTACAATGAGCAGTTCTTC.

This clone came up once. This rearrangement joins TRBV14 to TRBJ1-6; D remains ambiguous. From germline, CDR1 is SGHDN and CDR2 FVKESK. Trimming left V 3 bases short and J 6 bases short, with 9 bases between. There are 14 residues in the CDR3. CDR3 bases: TGTGCCAGCAGCCACGTGTACAGTAATTCACCCCTCCACTTT. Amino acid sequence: CASSHVYSNSPLHF.

CDR3 loop: CASRGIYNSPLHF. Here the CDR3 DNA reads TGTGCCAGCCGGGGGATCTATAATTCACCCCTCCACTTT. J is TRBJ1-6 and V is TRBV27; tentatively, D is TRBD1 (5 bases). The CDR3 covers 13 residues. Germline V CDR1 and CDR2: MNHEY, SMNVEV (reference sequence). Deletions cut 8 bases from V and 3 bases from J, with 8 bases between.

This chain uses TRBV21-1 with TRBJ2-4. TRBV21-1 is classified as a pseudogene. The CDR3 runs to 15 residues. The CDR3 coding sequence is TGTGCCAGCAGCAATACGCAGGAGGCCAAAAACATTCAGTACTTC. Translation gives CASSNTQEAKNIQYF.

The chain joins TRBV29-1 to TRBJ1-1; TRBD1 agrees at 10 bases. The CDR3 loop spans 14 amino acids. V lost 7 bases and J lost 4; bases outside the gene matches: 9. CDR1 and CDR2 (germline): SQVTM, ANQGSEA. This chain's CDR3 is CSGGQGRYRTEAFF. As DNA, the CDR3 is TGCAGCGGGGGACAGGGGAGATATCGCACTGAAGCTTTCTTT.

The CDR3 loop is CASSPRVSQPQHF. CDR3 nucleotides: TGTGCCAGCAGCCCTAGGGTATCTCAGCCCCAGCATTTT. The chain links TRBV12-3 or TRBV12-4 to TRBJ1-5; no clear D. This CDR3 has 13 amino acids. V shed 6 bases and J shed 6 bases, with 12 bases lying between them.

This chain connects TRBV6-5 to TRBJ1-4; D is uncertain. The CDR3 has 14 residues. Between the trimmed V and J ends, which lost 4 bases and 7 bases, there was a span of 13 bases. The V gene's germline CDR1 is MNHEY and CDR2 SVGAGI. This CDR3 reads CASSLQAEAEKLFF. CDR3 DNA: TGTGCCAGCAGTTTGCAGGCGGAGGCTGAAAAACTGTTTTTT.

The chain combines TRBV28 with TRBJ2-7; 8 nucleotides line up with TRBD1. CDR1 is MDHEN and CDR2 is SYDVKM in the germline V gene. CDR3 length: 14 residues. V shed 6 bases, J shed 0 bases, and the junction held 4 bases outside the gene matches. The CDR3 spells CASRVTGDSYEQYV. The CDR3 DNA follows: TGTGCCAGCAGAGTGACAGGGGACTCCTACGAGCAGTACGTC.

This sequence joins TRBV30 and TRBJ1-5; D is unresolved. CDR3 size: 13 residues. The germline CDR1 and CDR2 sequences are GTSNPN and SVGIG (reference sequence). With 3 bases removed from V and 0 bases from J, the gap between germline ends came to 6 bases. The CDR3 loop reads CAWSLDSNQPQHF. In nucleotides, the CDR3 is TGTGCCTGGAGCCTCGATAGCAATCAGCCCCAGCATTTT.

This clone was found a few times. CDR3 in DNA: TGTGCCAGCAGACCCAACCGTCGGCGGGGGGTAGGGGAGCAGTTCTTC. This translates into CASRPNRRRGVGEQFF. The chain employs TRBV28 and TRBJ2-1; 8 bases match TRBD2. Germline CDR1 reads MDHEN; CDR2 reads SYDVKM. V was pared by 6 bases and J by 10 bases, with 17 bases of the junction left unmatched. This CDR3 comprises 16 residues.

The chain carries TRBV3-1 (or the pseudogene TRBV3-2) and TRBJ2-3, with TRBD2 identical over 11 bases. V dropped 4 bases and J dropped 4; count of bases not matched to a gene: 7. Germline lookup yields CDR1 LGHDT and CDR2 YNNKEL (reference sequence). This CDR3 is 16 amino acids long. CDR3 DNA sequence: TGTGCCAGCAGCCTATTAGCGGGGGGGCTCCCAGATACGCAGTATTTT. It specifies CASSLLAGGLPDTQYF.

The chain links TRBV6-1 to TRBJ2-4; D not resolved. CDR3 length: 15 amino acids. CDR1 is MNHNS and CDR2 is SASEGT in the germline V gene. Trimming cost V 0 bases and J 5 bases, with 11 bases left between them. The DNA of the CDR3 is TGTGCCAGCAGTGAAGCCCCCCAGCTGGAAAACATTCAGTACTTC. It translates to CASSEAPQLENIQYF.

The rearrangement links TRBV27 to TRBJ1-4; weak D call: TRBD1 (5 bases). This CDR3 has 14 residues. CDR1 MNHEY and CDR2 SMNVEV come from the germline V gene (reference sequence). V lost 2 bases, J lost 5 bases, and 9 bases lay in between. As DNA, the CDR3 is TGTGCCAGCAGTTTAAGTTGGGGGAATGAAAAACTGTTTTTT. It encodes CASSLSWGNEKLFF.

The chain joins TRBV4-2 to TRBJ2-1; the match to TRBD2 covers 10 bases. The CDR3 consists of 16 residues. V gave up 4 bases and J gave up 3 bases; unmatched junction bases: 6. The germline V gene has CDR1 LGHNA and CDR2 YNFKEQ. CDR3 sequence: CASSPRIAGGYNEQFF. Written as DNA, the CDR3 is TGTGCCAGCAGCCCCCGAATAGCGGGGGGCTACAATGAGCAGTTCTTC.

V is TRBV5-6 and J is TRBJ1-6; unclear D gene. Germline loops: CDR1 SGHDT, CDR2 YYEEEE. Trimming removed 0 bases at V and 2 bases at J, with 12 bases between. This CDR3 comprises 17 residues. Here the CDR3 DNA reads TGTGCCAGCAGCTTGGGGAAAGCGGGGACCTATAATTCACCCCTCCACTTT. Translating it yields CASSLGKAGTYNSPLHF.

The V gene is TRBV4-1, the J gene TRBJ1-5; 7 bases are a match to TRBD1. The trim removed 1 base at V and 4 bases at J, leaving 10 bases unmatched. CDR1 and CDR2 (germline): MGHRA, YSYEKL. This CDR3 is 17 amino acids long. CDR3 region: CASSQAGGQSKNQPQHF. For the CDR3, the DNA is TGCGCCAGCAGCCAAGCGGGGGGACAGTCAAAGAATCAGCCCCAGCATTTT.

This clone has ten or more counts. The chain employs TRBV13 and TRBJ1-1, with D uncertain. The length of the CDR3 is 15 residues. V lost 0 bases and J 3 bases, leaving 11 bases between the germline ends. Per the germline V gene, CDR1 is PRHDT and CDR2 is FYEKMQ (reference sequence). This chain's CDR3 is CASSLGPQTDTEAFF. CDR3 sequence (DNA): TGTGCCAGCAGCTTAGGCCCTCAAACAGACACTGAAGCTTTCTTT.

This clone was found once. The CDR3 region has the DNA TGTGCCAGCTCCTCACCGTCTCGTCCGGGTCCTGAAGCTTTCTTT. This translates into CASSSPSRPGPEAFF. V gene TRBV18 combines with J gene TRBJ1-1; D ambiguous. Germline V gives CDR1 KGHSH, CDR2 LQKENI. This CDR3 is 15 amino acids long. V dropped 6 bases and J dropped 6 bases, with 20 bases sitting between them.

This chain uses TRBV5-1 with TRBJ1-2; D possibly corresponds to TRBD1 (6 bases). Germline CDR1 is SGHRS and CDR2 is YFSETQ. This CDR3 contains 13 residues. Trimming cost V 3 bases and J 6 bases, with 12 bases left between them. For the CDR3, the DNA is TGCGCCAGCAGCTCGCAGGGGCAGGATGGCTACACCTTC. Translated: CASSSQGQDGYTF. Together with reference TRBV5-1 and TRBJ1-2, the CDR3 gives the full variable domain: KAGVTQTPRYLIKTRGQQVTLSCSPISGHRSVSWYQQTPGQGLQFLFEYFSETQRNKGNFPGRFSGRQFSNSRSEMNVSTLELGDSALYLCASSSQGQDGYTFGSGTRLTVV.

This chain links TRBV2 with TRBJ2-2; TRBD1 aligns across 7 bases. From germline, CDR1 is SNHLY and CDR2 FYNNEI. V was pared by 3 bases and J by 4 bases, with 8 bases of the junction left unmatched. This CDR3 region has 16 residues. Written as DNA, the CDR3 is TGTGCCAGCAGTGACGCGACAGGGTACACCACCGGGGAGCTGTTTTTT. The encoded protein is CASSDATGYTTGELFF.

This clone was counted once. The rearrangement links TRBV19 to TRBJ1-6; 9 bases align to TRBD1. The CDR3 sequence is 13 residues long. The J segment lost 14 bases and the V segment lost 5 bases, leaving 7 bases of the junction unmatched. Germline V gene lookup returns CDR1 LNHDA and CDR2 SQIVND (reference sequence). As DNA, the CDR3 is TGTGCCAGTAGTCGGACAGGGGTATTCACCCTCCACTTT. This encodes CASSRTGVFTLHF.

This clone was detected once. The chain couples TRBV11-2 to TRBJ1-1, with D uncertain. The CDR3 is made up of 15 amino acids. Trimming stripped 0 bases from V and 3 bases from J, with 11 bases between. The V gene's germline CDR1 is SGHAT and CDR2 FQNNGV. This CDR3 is CASSLDPSKYTEAFF. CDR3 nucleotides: TGTGCCAGCAGCTTAGACCCCTCAAAGTACACTGAAGCTTTCTTT.

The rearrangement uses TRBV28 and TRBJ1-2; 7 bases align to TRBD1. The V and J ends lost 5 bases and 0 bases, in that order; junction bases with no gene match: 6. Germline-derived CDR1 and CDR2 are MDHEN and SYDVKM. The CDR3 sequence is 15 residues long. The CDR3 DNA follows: TGTGCCAGCAGTACCGGGACAGTAGCTAACTATGGCTACACCTTC. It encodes CASSTGTVANYGYTF.

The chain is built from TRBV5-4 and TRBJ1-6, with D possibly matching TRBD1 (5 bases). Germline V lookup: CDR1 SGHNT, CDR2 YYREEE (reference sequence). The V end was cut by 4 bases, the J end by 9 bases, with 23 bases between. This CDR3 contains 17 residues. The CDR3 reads CASSTGLTSYLGSPLHF. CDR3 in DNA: TGTGCCAGCAGCACGGGACTGACCTCATATCTCGGTTCACCCCTCCACTTT.

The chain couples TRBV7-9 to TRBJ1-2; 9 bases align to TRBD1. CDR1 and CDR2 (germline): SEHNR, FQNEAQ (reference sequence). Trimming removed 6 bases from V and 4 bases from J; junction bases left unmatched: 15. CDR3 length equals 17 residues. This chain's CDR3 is CASRKTGQGSWGYGYTF. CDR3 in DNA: TGTGCCAGCAGAAAGACGGGACAGGGTAGTTGGGGCTATGGCTACACCTTC.

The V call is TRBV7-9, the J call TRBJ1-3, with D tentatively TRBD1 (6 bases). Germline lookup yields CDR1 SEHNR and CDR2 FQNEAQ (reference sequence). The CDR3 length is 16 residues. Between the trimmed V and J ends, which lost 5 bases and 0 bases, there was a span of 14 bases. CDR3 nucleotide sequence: TGTGCCAGCAGCCAGCCGGGGGCCCGCTCTGGAAACACCATATATTTT. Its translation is CASSQPGARSGNTIYF.

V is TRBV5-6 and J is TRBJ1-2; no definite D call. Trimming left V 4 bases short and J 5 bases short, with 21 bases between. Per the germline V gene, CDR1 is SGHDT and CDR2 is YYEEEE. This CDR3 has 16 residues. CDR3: CASSPSINTVEYGYTF. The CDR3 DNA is TGTGCCAGCAGCCCGTCAATAAACACGGTGGAGTATGGCTACACCTTC.

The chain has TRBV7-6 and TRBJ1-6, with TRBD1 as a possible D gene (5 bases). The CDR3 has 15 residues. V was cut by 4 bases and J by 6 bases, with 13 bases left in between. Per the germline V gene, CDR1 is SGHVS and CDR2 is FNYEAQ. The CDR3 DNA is TGTGCCAGCAGCTATTCCGGGACGGCTAATTCACCCCTCCACTTT. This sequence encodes CASSYSGTANSPLHF.